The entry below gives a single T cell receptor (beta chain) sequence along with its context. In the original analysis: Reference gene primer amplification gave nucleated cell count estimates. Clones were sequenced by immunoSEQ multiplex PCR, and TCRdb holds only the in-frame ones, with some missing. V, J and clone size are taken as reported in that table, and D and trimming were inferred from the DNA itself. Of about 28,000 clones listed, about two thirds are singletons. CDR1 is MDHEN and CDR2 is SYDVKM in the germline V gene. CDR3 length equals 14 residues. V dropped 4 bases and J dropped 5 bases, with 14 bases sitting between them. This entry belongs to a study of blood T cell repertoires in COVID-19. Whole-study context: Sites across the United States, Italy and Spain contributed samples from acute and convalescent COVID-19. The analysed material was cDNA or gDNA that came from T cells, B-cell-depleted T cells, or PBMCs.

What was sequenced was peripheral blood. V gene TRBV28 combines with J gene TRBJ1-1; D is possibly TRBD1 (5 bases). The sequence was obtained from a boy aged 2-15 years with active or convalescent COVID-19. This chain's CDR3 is CASSSRGGTTEAFF. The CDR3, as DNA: TGTGCCAGCAGTTCCCGGGGGGGGACGACTGAAGCTTTCTTT.